These 8 T cell receptor beta chains were all obtained from the same sample, sequenced in a study of shared clonotypes between healthy human individuals. Method: immunoSEQ multiplex PCR; TCRdb's copy keeps in-frame clones and lacks some. Of a few million clones listed, about 94% are singletons. Sample: naive CD4+ T cells sorted from blood. This sample's subset: CD45RA+ positively selected. All receptors come from a man between 18 and 35 years old in good health.

V is TRBV5-1 and J is TRBJ1-2, with 7 bases identical to TRBD1. The CDR3 contains 18 residues. V lost 0 bases, J lost 3 bases, and 14 bases stayed unmatched. Germline V gives CDR1 SGHRS, CDR2 YFSETQ. CDR3 amino acids: CASSLVVAGGPKDYGYTF. CDR3 nucleotides: TGCGCCAGCAGCTTGGTGGTGGCAGGGGGACCAAAAGACTATGGCTACACCTTC.

The gene calls are TRBV27 and TRBJ1-2, with 7 bases matching TRBD1. J was trimmed by 1 base and V by 4 bases; bases with no gene match: 6. The length of the CDR3 is 15 residues. The V gene's germline CDR1 is MNHEY and CDR2 SMNVEV (reference sequence). The CDR3 DNA reads TGTGCCAGCAGTTCATTACAGGGGTATAACTATGGCTACACCTTC. Translated: CASSSLQGYNYGYTF.

The CDR3 sequence is CASRPRPSGNTIYF. The CDR3 region has the DNA TGTGCCAGCAGACCGCGACCCTCTGGAAACACCATATATTTT. This sequence joins TRBV6-5 and TRBJ1-3; D unresolved. Germline values: CDR1 MNHEY, CDR2 SVGAGI. Between the trimmed V and J ends, which lost 6 bases and 0 bases, there was a span of 9 bases. The CDR3 covers 14 residues.

The rearrangement joins TRBV6-1 to TRBJ2-5; D is uncertain. Germline V CDR1 and CDR2: MNHNS, SASEGT. CDR3 length: 14 residues. Between the trimmed V and J ends, which lost 8 bases and 4 bases, there was a span of 17 bases. CDR3 sequence (DNA): TGTGCCAGCGATAAAAATCGGCTGGTAGAGACCCAGTACTTC. Its protein product is CASDKNRLVETQYF.

V usage is TRBV6-1 and J usage is TRBJ2-2; D gene uncertain. Germline values: CDR1 MNHNS, CDR2 SASEGT. Trimming removed 5 bases from V and 2 bases from J, with 9 bases in between. There are 14 residues in the CDR3. The chain's CDR3 is CASSRALNTGELFF. The CDR3 bases are TGTGCCAGCAGTCGGGCACTAAACACCGGGGAGCTGTTTTTT.

This rearrangement joins TRBV19 to TRBJ2-2, with a tentative D call TRBD2 (5 bases). Germline-derived CDR1 and CDR2 are LNHDA and SQIVND (reference sequence). Between the trimmed V and J ends, which lost 0 bases and 4 bases, there was a span of 9 bases. This CDR3 contains 15 residues. For the CDR3, the DNA is TGTGCCAGTAGTATAGAGGGAGCGGTCACCGGGGAGCTGTTTTTT. Translated, it gives CASSIEGAVTGELFF.

A single count supports this clone. The chain links TRBV11-2 to TRBJ1-4, with no clear D. Germline lookup yields CDR1 SGHAT and CDR2 FQNNGV. The ends were cut back, 3 bases at V and 8 bases at J, with 10 bases in the middle. The CDR3 contains 13 residues. CDR3 DNA: TGTGCCAGCAGCTTTCAGCCCCAGGAAAAACTGTTTTTT. It encodes CASSFQPQEKLFF.

This chain links TRBV11-2 with TRBJ1-6, with D unclear. The length of the CDR3 is 14 residues. Trimming shortened V by 1 base and J by 7 bases, and 8 bases separated the two germline ends. Germline assignment: CDR1 SGHAT and CDR2 FQNNGV. The CDR3 sequence is CASSLGSVNSPLHF. In DNA, the CDR3 is TGTGCCAGCAGCTTAGGGTCAGTGAATTCACCCCTCCACTTT.